The sequence of this T cell receptor beta chain was determined in a study of control samples from healthy donors and cancer patients (dated by TCRdb to the early 2020s). This clone occurred a few times. Its antigen is currently not known. The sample holds no much larger clone one base away, and base qualities are not on file. The library was produced with the immunoSEQ multiplex PCR assay. Held by TCRdb, this immuneACCESS table contains in-frame sequences only and omits some clones. Under half of the omission traces to an unresolved V gene where checked; the cause of the rest is unknown. A total of 15,000 to 19,000 clones appear in this sample, around 87% of them only once. Around a tenth of the sample rests with the top ten. Via the germline V gene, CDR1 is SGDLS and CDR2 YYNGEE. There are 15 amino acids in the CDR3, from cysteine to phenylalanine inclusive. The sequence is cut down to CDR3 DNA, 45 bases in frame from base 1. Between the V and J ends, shortened by 0 bases and 2 bases respectively, the junction contains 10 bases.

The source of this sequence is a woman between 70 and 85 years old with colorectal cancer. Input material: PBMCs. This chain joins TRBV9 to TRBJ2-3; the D gene is not confidently resolved. The nucleotide sequence reads as follows: TGTGCCAGCAGCGTAGGAACCATCCCCACAGATACGCAGTATTTT. Its coded protein is CASSVGTIPTDTQYF.